The 24 T cell receptor beta chains in this list originate from one sample, sequenced in a study of cytotoxic CD8 clonotypes in ibrutinib-treated CLL. Sequencing used immunoSEQ multiplex PCR; TCRdb keeps in-frame clones, though not all of them. The sample carries 250,000 to 350,000 clones, approximately 76% recorded once. This sample comprised PBMCs, obtained at disease progression, from a patient treated with ibrutinib. Receptor source: a human donor with chronic lymphocytic leukemia.

CDR3 protein: CASSLLSNTEAFF. Written as DNA, the CDR3 is TGTGCCAGCAGTTTATTGTCGAACACTGAAGCTTTCTTT. The rearrangement uses TRBV27 and TRBJ1-1; D remains ambiguous. The CDR3 is 13 amino acids. CDR1 and CDR2 (germline): MNHEY, SMNVEV (reference sequence). Trimming left V 1 base short and J 1 base short, with 4 bases between.

The chain links TRBV10-3 to TRBJ2-4; possible D gene TRBD2, 5 bases. V lost 0 bases and J lost 7, with 7 bases in between. The CDR3 contains 13 residues. Germline assignment: CDR1 ENHRY and CDR2 SYGVKD. DNA for the CDR3: TGTGCCATCAGTGAGTCCGGACTCAACATTCAGTACTTC. It codes for CAISESGLNIQYF.

This sequence joins TRBV28 and TRBJ1-2; D is uncertain. CDR1 and CDR2 from the germline V gene are MDHEN and SYDVKM. Trimming stripped 6 bases from V and 4 bases from J, with 12 bases between. The length of the CDR3 is 13 residues. CDR3 residues: CASSNHESYGYTF. DNA of the CDR3: TGTGCCAGCAGCAATCATGAGTCCTATGGCTACACCTTC.

This chain uses TRBV2 with TRBJ1-2, with a tentative D call TRBD1 (5 bases). The CDR3 loop spans 16 amino acids. CDR1 is SNHLY, CDR2 FYNNEI, per germline. The germline V and J ends were trimmed by 1 base and 1 base, with 13 bases remaining between them. This CDR3 reads CASSEGRQWSNYGYTF. CDR3 DNA sequence: TGTGCCAGCAGTGAAGGAAGACAGTGGAGTAACTATGGCTACACCTTC.

V gene TRBV5-5 combines with J gene TRBJ2-7; tentative D call: TRBD2 (6 bases). There are 15 residues in the CDR3. Per the germline V gene, CDR1 is SGHKS and CDR2 is YYEKEE (reference sequence). Trimming pared 0 bases from V and 2 bases from J, leaving 12 bases between. The CDR3 region is CASSLVGGRAYEQYF. The DNA of the CDR3 is TGTGCCAGCAGCTTGGTCGGGGGACGAGCCTACGAGCAGTACTTC.

The chain has TRBV29-1 and TRBJ2-1, with a possible D match to TRBD2 (5 bases). Trimming removed 8 bases from V and 2 bases from J, with 10 bases in between. The CDR3 length is 12 residues. The germline V gene encodes CDR1 SQVTM and CDR2 ANQGSEA. The CDR3 reads CSLRETYNEQFF. CDR3 nucleotides: TGCAGCTTAAGGGAGACCTACAATGAGCAGTTCTTC.

The chain combines TRBV21-1 with TRBJ1-1; TRBD1, as called in the table, went unchecked against the DNA. TRBV21-1 is a known pseudogene. The CDR3 covers 14 residues. The CDR3: CASSLWPVNTEAFF. The CDR3 DNA is TGTGCCAGCAGCTTGTGGCCCGTAAACACTGAAGCTTTCTTT.

The chain employs TRBV5-1 and TRBJ2-1, with 8 positions matching TRBD2. The length of the CDR3 is 15 residues. Losses at the gene ends were 0 bases for V and 15 bases for J; bases not matched to a gene: 14. Germline CDR1 is SGHRS and CDR2 is YFSETQ. This chain's CDR3 is CASSLEKLAGDWGFF. Written as DNA, the CDR3 is TGCGCCAGCAGCTTGGAGAAGCTAGCGGGTGACTGGGGGTTCTTC.

The V and J genes are TRBV12-1 and TRBJ2-7; TRBD1 is the table's D call and was not checked against the DNA. TRBV12-1 is designated a pseudogene. CDR3 length equals 14 residues. CDR3 in DNA: TGTGCCAGCAGCTTTCCCTGGGGCGGCTACGAGCAGTACTTC. This encodes CASSFPWGGYEQYF.

The chain joins TRBV28 to TRBJ2-5; D remains unclear. The CDR3 consists of 13 residues. Germline-derived CDR1 and CDR2 are MDHEN and SYDVKM. V lost 2 bases, J lost 2 bases, and 6 bases lay in between. CDR3 sequence (DNA): TGTGCCAGCAGTTTAAACCCACAAGAGACCCAGTACTTC. It codes for CASSLNPQETQYF.

The chain employs TRBV5-1 and TRBJ1-1, with D possibly matching TRBD1 (5 bases). Germline CDR1 reads SGHRS; CDR2 reads YFSETQ. The CDR3 totals 15 residues. Trimming took 0 bases from V and 5 from J, leaving 14 bases between them. The CDR3 region has the DNA TGCGCCAGCAGCTTGGCTTCCGGGGCCGGAACTGAAGCTTTCTTT. As protein: CASSLASGAGTEAFF.

The chain has TRBV29-1 and TRBJ2-7; tentatively, D is TRBD2 (5 bases). Trimming took off 4 bases at V and 0 bases at J, with 13 bases between the two ends. Germline lookup yields CDR1 SQVTM and CDR2 ANQGSEA. This CDR3 has 14 residues. In DNA, the CDR3 is TGCAGCGTTGGCGAACCAAGCGGCTCCTACGAGCAGTACTTC. Its translation: CSVGEPSGSYEQYF.

For the CDR3, the DNA is TGTGCCAGCAGCGTTAATCTCCGTAGCAGCCCGGAGACCCAGTACTTC. It yields the protein CASSVNLRSSPETQYF. The chain has TRBV7-8 and TRBJ2-5; D is undetermined. The CDR3 spans 16 residues. Germline lookup yields CDR1 SGHVS and CDR2 FQNEAQ. V lost 5 bases and J 5 bases, leaving 21 bases between the germline ends.

The chain couples TRBV5-1 to TRBJ2-7; no firm D call. CDR1 is SGHRS and CDR2 is YFSETQ in the germline V gene. CDR3 length equals 14 residues. V was shortened by 1 base and J by 4 bases, with 12 bases between the two germline ends. The CDR3 region is CASSLLGFGYEQYF. CDR3 nucleotides: TGCGCCAGCAGCTTGCTAGGATTTGGATACGAGCAGTACTTC.

The CDR3 DNA reads TGTGCCAGCAGCTTCCGGGACAGGGCTAACTATGGCTACACCTTC. Amino acids: CASSFRDRANYGYTF. The rearrangement links TRBV5-4 to TRBJ1-2; 9 bases match TRBD1. CDR1 SGHNT and CDR2 YYREEE come from the germline V gene (reference sequence). V was clipped by 2 bases and J by 0 bases; unmatched bases: 2. The CDR3 is 15 amino acids.

The genes are TRBV18 and TRBJ2-7; 7 bases align to TRBD1. CDR1 is KGHSH and CDR2 is LQKENI in the germline V gene. The CDR3 consists of 15 residues. V shed 6 bases, J shed 3 bases, and the junction held 11 bases outside the gene matches. CDR3 sequence (DNA): TGTGCCAGCTCGCCAACTCCCGGGACAGACTACGAGCAGTACTTC. Translation gives CASSPTPGTDYEQYF.

The chain joins TRBV2 to TRBJ2-7; 9 bases are shared with TRBD2. Germline V gene sequence: CDR1 SNHLY, CDR2 FYNNEI. CDR3 length: 14 residues. With 7 bases clipped from V and 3 bases from J, the junction kept 7 bases outside the gene matches. DNA for the CDR3: TGTGCCAGCAACCTAGCGGGGCCCTACTACGAGCAGTACTTC. As protein: CASNLAGPYYEQYF.

The gene calls are TRBV4-2 and TRBJ2-1; no clear D. V shed 4 bases and J shed 3 bases, with 13 bases lying between them. CDR1 LGHNA and CDR2 YNFKEQ come from the germline V gene. The CDR3 has 15 residues. The CDR3 DNA reads as TGTGCCAGCAGCCGAGATGGGCGGATCTACAATGAGCAGTTCTTC. Its translation: CASSRDGRIYNEQFF.

The chain links TRBV19 to TRBJ2-7; 7 nucleotides align to TRBD2. Germline loops: CDR1 LNHDA, CDR2 SQIVND (reference sequence). The ends lost 3 bases at V and 3 bases at J; junction bases unmatched: 8. The CDR3 is 15 amino acids. CDR3 in amino acids: CASSIGGVGGYEQYF. The CDR3 nucleotides read TGTGCCAGTAGTATTGGGGGGGTCGGTGGCTACGAGCAGTACTTC.

The chain links TRBV19 to TRBJ1-3, with D unresolved. Per the germline V gene, CDR1 is LNHDA and CDR2 is SQIVND (reference sequence). CDR3 size: 15 residues. V lost 7 bases to trimming and J lost 7 bases, with 20 bases between them. CDR3 bases: TGTGCCAGTAATGCCGCGGCAGGTTGGGTGAACACCATATATTTT. Translating it yields CASNAAAGWVNTIYF.

This clone was picked up a small number of times. J is TRBJ1-1 and V is TRBV7-3; D is perhaps TRBD1 (5 bases). The V and J ends lost 5 bases and 5 bases respectively, with 15 bases between them. The CDR3 runs 14 residues. The germline CDR1 and CDR2 sequences are SGHTA and FQGTGA. CDR3 protein: CASSPELGRTEAFF. CDR3 DNA sequence: TGTGCCAGCAGCCCCGAGTTGGGGCGGACTGAAGCTTTCTTT.

The genes are TRBV7-6 and TRBJ1-5; 9 positions match TRBD1. With 5 bases clipped from V and 9 bases from J, the junction kept 11 bases outside the gene matches. Per germline, CDR1 SGHVS and CDR2 FNYEAQ. The CDR3 sequence is 15 residues long. CDR3 in amino acids: CASSPGQGLGRPQHF. DNA of the CDR3: TGTGCCAGCAGCCCCGGACAGGGGCTCGGACGGCCCCAGCATTTT.

V is TRBV7-3 and J is TRBJ2-5, with D possibly matching TRBD2 (5 bases). Per the germline V gene, CDR1 is SGHTA and CDR2 is FQGTGA. The CDR3 covers 13 residues. V was cut by 3 bases and J by 2 bases, with 7 bases left in between. CDR3 nucleotide sequence: TGTGCCAGCAGCTTCGCGGGTCAAGAGACCCAGTACTTC. Its protein is CASSFAGQETQYF.

The chain links TRBV6-1 to TRBJ1-5, with D possibly matching TRBD1 (5 bases). In germline, CDR1 is MNHNS, CDR2 SASEGT. The CDR3 has 13 amino acids. Trimming took off 3 bases at V and 5 bases at J, with 8 bases between the two ends. DNA for the CDR3: TGTGCCAGCAGTGAGGGGGTCCATCAGCCCCAGCATTTT. Protein product: CASSEGVHQPQHF.